The sample holds a few counts of the clone carrying this TCR beta chain. Its cognate antigen is unknown. A much larger clonotype is one base distant, so this may be a read error. Germline CDR1 SGHVS, CDR2 FQNEAQ. V was pared by 4 bases and J by 4 bases, with 1 base of the junction left unmatched. This CDR3 is built from 13 residues. Sort purity for all populations was recorded as exceeding 98%. This specimen belongs to a study of beta chain features in type 1 diabetes. Every bit of the isolated RNA underwent reverse transcription, so sequencing read expressed TCRB transcripts. Sequenced naive, central memory and regulatory T cell samples produced an average of approximately 3.5 million reads. TCRdb keeps only in-frame clones here, not all; method: immunoSEQ multiplex PCR. The data show around 130,000 clones, with 9% seen just once and around 0.75% held by the top ten. Overall study findings and caveats: Fewer junction insertions and more nucleotide deletions appeared in type 1 diabetes patients. No resolution was reached here on whether HLA type influences TCRB rearrangement. Researchers report that Type 1 diabetes patients had moderately but significantly shorter TCRB CDR3s across all four CD4+ subsets.

Sequencing used central memory CD4+ T cells from blood. The clonotype was recovered from a man younger than 40 with type 1 diabetes. V usage is TRBV7-8 and J usage is TRBJ1-2; 9 bases are shared with TRBD1. The CDR3 reads CASSSGQGYGYTF. The CDR3 DNA sequence: TGTGCCAGCAGCTCGGGACAGGGCTATGGCTACACCTTC.